The T cell receptor (beta chain) described here comes from a study of blood T cell repertoires in COVID-19. The overall study: The United States, Italy and Spain provided the acute and convalescent COVID-19 samples.

Original processing methods: Amplification of reference gene primers was used by the study to estimate nucleated cell counts. Sequencing was performed with immunoSEQ multiplex PCR; in TCRdb, only in-frame clones are kept and a portion is missing. V and J calls and clone size are copied from that table; D and trimming were computed from the DNA. The profile covers more than 300,000 clones, with over 70% appearing a single time and about 6% taken by the ten largest. Material: peripheral blood. The receptor comes from a woman in her forties or fifties with COVID-19, enrolled during active disease.

As DNA, the CDR3 is TGTGCCTGGACCCGGGTTAGCTCCTACAATGAGCAGTTCTTC. This gives the protein CAWTRVSSYNEQFF. The V and J genes are TRBV30 and TRBJ2-1; D ambiguous. V was trimmed by 4 bases and J by 0 bases, leaving 10 bases between them. Germline V gene data show CDR1 as GTSNPN and CDR2 as SVGIG (reference sequence). CDR3 length: 14 residues.